The rows below give T cell receptor beta chains drawn from one sample of a study of blood T cell repertoires in COVID-19. Assay used: immunoSEQ multiplex PCR; TCRdb lists only in-frame clones, some missing. Of 120,000 or so clones in the sample, around four fifths were seen once. The sequencing input was peripheral blood. The receptors stem from a human donor in a cohort sampled during active COVID-19. The CDR3 runs from the conserved cysteine through the conserved F or W. A D gene is named only where the DNA matches it firmly. Clone sizes are given selectively: once, few, many, or a class where the clone is expanded.

J: TRBJ1-6; size: -; D: -; V: TRBV3-1/TRBV3-2; CDR3: CASRFFTRLFFYSPLHF; DNA: TGTGCCAGCAGATTTTTTACCAGGTTGTTTTTTTATTCACCCCTCCACTTT
J: TRBJ2-5; size: -; D: -; V: TRBV6-5; CDR3: CASSEPRRSGETQYF; DNA: TGTGCCAGCTCCGAACCACGTAGATCGGGTGAGACCCAGTACTTC
J: TRBJ2-7; size: once; D: TRBD2; V: TRBV7-2; CDR3: CASSLLAGRPSYEQYF; DNA: TGTGCCAGCAGCTTACTAGCGGGACGTCCCTCCTACGAGCAGTACTTC
J: TRBJ2-5; size: -; D: TRBD2; V: TRBV28; CDR3: CASSGPGTSGGASPETQYF; DNA: TGTGCCAGCAGCGGACCCGGGACTAGCGGGGGGGCCTCCCCAGAGACCCAGTACTTC
J: TRBJ1-2; size: -; D: -; V: TRBV28; CDR3: CASRTAGVNYGYTF; DNA: TGTGCCAGCAGAACCGCGGGGGTTAACTATGGCTACACCTTC
J: TRBJ2-2; size: -; D: -; V: TRBV5-4; CDR3: CASSLRAGQNTGELFF; DNA: TGTGCCAGCAGCTTGAGGGCTGGACAGAACACCGGGGAGCTGTTTTTT
J: TRBJ1-2; size: -; D: TRBD1; V: TRBV2; CDR3: CASSGPGQGARTYYGYTF; DNA: TGTGCCAGCAGTGGGCCGGGACAGGGGGCGCGAACCTACTATGGCTACACCTTC
J: TRBJ2-1; size: few; D: -; V: TRBV5-5; CDR3: CASSLDLLRSNEQFF; DNA: TGTGCCAGCAGCTTGGACCTGTTGAGGAGCAATGAGCAGTTCTTC
J: TRBJ2-7; size: -; D: TRBD2; V: TRBV4-1; CDR3: CASSQSLTSGSSYEQYF; DNA: TGCGCCAGCAGCCAATCTTTGACTAGCGGGAGCTCCTACGAGCAGTACTTC
J: TRBJ2-7; size: -; D: -; V: TRBV7-6; CDR3: CASSLRTGGPYEQYF; DNA: TGTGCCAGCAGCCTCCGGACAGGAGGGCCCTACGAGCAGTACTTC
J: TRBJ2-3; size: -; D: TRBD2; V: TRBV5-1; CDR3: CASSAGGSHATDTQYF; DNA: TGCGCCAGCAGCGCGGGAGGGAGCCATGCCACAGATACGCAGTATTTT
J: TRBJ2-3; size: -; D: -; V: TRBV3-1/TRBV3-2; CDR3: CASSQEAGGWSDTQYF; DNA: TGTGCCAGCAGCCAAGAGGCAGGGGGGTGGTCAGATACGCAGTATTTT
J: TRBJ2-5; size: -; D: -; V: TRBV6-5; CDR3: CASRLTRGRETQYF; DNA: TGTGCCAGCAGGCTCACCAGGGGCAGGGAGACCCAGTACTTC
J: TRBJ2-7; size: -; D: -; V: TRBV6-2/TRBV6-3; CDR3: CASSYDATRPRYEQYF; DNA: TGTGCCAGCAGTTACGACGCGACTAGACCCCGCTACGAGCAGTACTTC
J: TRBJ1-2; size: large; D: -; V: TRBV27; CDR3: CASSLYQGTIHGYTF; DNA: TGTGCCAGCAGTTTATATCAGGGTACTATTCATGGCTACACCTTC
J: TRBJ1-2; size: -; D: -; V: TRBV24-1; CDR3: CATSDPREGASYAYTF; DNA: TGTGCCACCAGTGATCCCCGTGAGGGAGCGAGCTATGCCTACACCTTC
J: TRBJ2-1; size: -; D: TRBD2; V: TRBV7-9; CDR3: CASSLGGTSGNNEQFF; DNA: TGTGCCAGCAGCTTAGGTGGGACTAGCGGAAACAATGAGCAGTTCTTC
J: TRBJ2-2; size: -; D: TRBD1; V: TRBV6-2/TRBV6-3; CDR3: CASSKGQGATGELFF; DNA: TGTGCCAGCAGTAAGGGACAGGGGGCCACCGGGGAGCTGTTTTTT
J: TRBJ2-1; size: -; D: TRBD1; V: TRBV7-2; CDR3: CASSATPGQGNEQFF; DNA: TGTGCCAGCAGCGCCACCCCGGGACAGGGTAATGAGCAGTTCTTC
J: TRBJ1-4; size: -; D: -; V: TRBV28; CDR3: CASTPDTYTFATNEKLFF; DNA: TGTGCCAGCACCCCCGACACTTACACCTTTGCAACTAATGAAAAACTGTTTTTT
J: TRBJ2-7; size: once; D: -; V: TRBV6-5; CDR3: CASRAATYEQYF; DNA: TGTGCCAGCAGGGCAGCGACTTACGAGCAGTACTTC
J: TRBJ2-3; size: -; D: -; V: TRBV11-2; CDR3: CASSLEQGSTDTQYF; DNA: TGTGCCAGCAGCTTAGAACAGGGTAGCACAGATACGCAGTATTTT
J: TRBJ2-3; size: few; D: -; V: TRBV5-1; CDR3: CASGQSPTNFQSPTDTQYF; DNA: TGCGCCAGCGGCCAATCCCCCACAAATTTTCAATCCCCCACAGATACGCAGTATTTT
J: TRBJ1-5; size: -; D: -; V: TRBV19; CDR3: CASSVQASGPQHF; DNA: TGTGCCAGTAGTGTCCAAGCATCAGGACCCCAGCATTTT
J: TRBJ2-6; size: -; D: -; V: TRBV5-5; CDR3: CASSLAAGANVLTF; DNA: TGTGCCAGCAGCTTGGCGGCTGGGGCCAACGTCCTGACTTTC
J: TRBJ1-5; size: -; D: -; V: TRBV7-2; CDR3: CASSLEMAQPQHF; DNA: TGTGCCAGCAGCTTAGAGATGGCACAGCCCCAGCATTTT
J: TRBJ2-3; size: -; D: -; V: TRBV28; CDR3: CASSSGQNTQYF; DNA: TGTGCCAGCAGTTCCGGACAGAATACGCAGTATTTT